The sequence of this TCR beta chain was determined in a study of cytomegalovirus exposure and HLA in healthy donors (TCRdb year 2017). For the wider study: According to a later analysis, one platform produced both the 110 or so validation repertoires and the roughly 660 repertoires of the first cohort. High-throughput TCR immunosequencing, statistical association of individual TCRs with disease status, and machine learning were combined to predict cytomegalovirus infection status. The aim of the study was to test whether cataloging public T cell receptors could identify signatures of past pathogen exposure. A separate validation cohort of roughly 130 different subjects was used in addition to the roughly 700-subject first cohort. Broad study findings and their caveats: A few of the identified cytomegalovirus-associated TCR beta chains were confirmed in vitro to be specific for cytomegalovirus antigens. A later analysis lacked HLA typing for the validation cohort, so it scored co-occurrence in that cohort across all 120 or so repertoires. A total of about 180 TCR beta chains were listed by the study as associated with cytomegalovirus. The classifier was reported to diagnose cytomegalovirus status with high specificity and sensitivity in both the original and validation cohorts. While some public TCRs were present in many individuals, most TCR sequences turned up only very rarely across donors. In a later analysis, TCRs clustered in the first cohort were found to also tend to co-occur in the roughly 120 validation repertoires, with 85% to 95% of cluster scores above 0. The authors suggested that the approach could potentially be extended to other disease states and immunological phenotypes.

Library method: the immunoSEQ multiplex PCR assay. Concerning the study's data processing: A statistical classification framework was developed to diagnose cytomegalovirus status using the catalog of TCR beta chain sequences. TCRdb took this table from immuneACCESS and kept in-frame rearrangements with V and J called. Such tables lack part of the clones; where checked against another copy, unresolved V genes explain under half of the gap, and the rest is unexplained. Clone size and V and J calls were adopted from that table, with D and trimming inferred from the DNA. The sample yields approximately 230,000 clones; 87% were counted once. 12% of the sample goes to the ten largest clones. With respect to this clone: Its target antigen remains unknown. Base qualities are missing; no much larger clone stands one base away.

Separate from the roughly 660-subject first cohort, the validation cohort of more than 90 subjects was the group to which the donors belonged. Per the germline V gene (reference sequence), GTSNPN is the CDR1 and SVGIG is the CDR2. V lost 7 bases and J lost 7 bases, and the count of bases not matched to a germline gene is 18. Spanning cysteine to phenylalanine, the CDR3 consists of 16 amino acids. This entry keeps only the CDR3 DNA: 48 bases, framed from base 1. Recombination joined TRBV30 with TRBJ2-1, with 8 bases matching TRBD2. Sequencing was performed on PBMCs. This TCR was sampled from a man between 18 and 29 years old in good health and CMV-seropositive. The DNA is TGTGCCTCAAACCGAGGAAATAGCGGGGCCCGGAATGAGCAGTTCTTC. Protein translation: CASNRGNSGARNEQFF.